This entry is about one TCR beta chain. Antigen: not known. The CDR3 has 15 amino acids. CDR1 is MGHRA and CDR2 is YSYEKL in the germline V gene. Losses at the gene ends were 1 base for V and 4 bases for J; bases not matched to a gene: 1. This sample was taken from a study of cytomegalovirus exposure and HLA in healthy donors. Points from the study as a whole: The records held CMV serostatus as the only immune exposure information. Follow-up analysis later connected one missense variant in DCLRE1C with trimming of TCR beta V- and J-genes. Sequencing likely caused a cluster of highly shared sequence variants. Earlier findings revealed that most TCR beta V segments proved productive either about 90% or about 30% of the time.

It was with 60 Vbeta and 13 Jbeta primers that the PCR ran. Here immunoSEQ multiplex PCR was the method, and the copy in TCRdb shows in-frame clones only, minus some. Seen here are around 95,000 clones, 78% observed once, and the top ten hold over 4%. The TCR sequence derives from a middle-aged woman in good health and CMV-seropositive. The chain links TRBV4-1 to TRBJ2-1; 10 bases agree with TRBD1. Material: PBMCs. The CDR3 region has the DNA TGCGCCAGCAGCCAAGGGACAGGGGGTTACAATGAGCAGTTCTTC. This encodes CASSQGTGGYNEQFF.